The T cell receptor (beta chain) described here comes from a study of T-cell memory formation after mild COVID-19. Study outcomes and limitations: Researchers report contracting CD4+ clones mostly in CM and EM, with CD8+ clones in EMRA.

J lost 5 bases, V lost 3 bases, and 2 bases had no gene match. Germline lookup yields CDR1 SGHRS and CDR2 YFSETQ. CDR3 size: 13 residues. A single record per CDR3 protein comes from TCRdb applying MiXCR to the 5' RACE reads. The sample lists 270,000 or so distinct CDR3 sequences, around 17% occurring once. There are many counts of this clonotype. Antigen: not known. The receptor was derived from a man aged 18 to 30 who had mild COVID-19 (a few samples of this study predate the infection). Cell type and time point are not known. The J gene is TRBJ2-5, the V gene TRBV5-1; 9 nucleotides line up with TRBD2. The sample taken for sequencing was PBMCs or a T cell subset sorted from them (not recorded which). The CDR3 coding sequence is TGCGCCAGCAGCTCTAGCGGGGAGGAGACCCAGTACTTC. Protein: CASSSSGEETQYF.